A selection of T cell receptor beta chains follows, all from one sample in a study of blood T cell repertoires in COVID-19. Only in-frame clones appear in the TCRdb table, and some are missing; sequencing was by immunoSEQ multiplex PCR. In the table there are a few hundred thousand clones, approximately 90% of which are singletons. Specimen: peripheral blood. The receptors come from a woman under 40 who had recovered from COVID-19. Both conserved end residues are part of each CDR3. D genes are given only for firm matches. Some rows have no size entry. The others give once, few or many, or a class for an expanded clone.

size: NA
D: NA
V: TRBV27
length: 15
J: TRBJ1-4
CDR3: CASSFRGWINEKLFF
DNA: TGTGCCAGCAGTTTTAGGGGTTGGATAAATGAAAAACTGTTTTTT

size: NA
D: NA
V: TRBV5-4
length: 14
J: TRBJ1-2
CDR3: CASSLDSNFDGYTF
DNA: TGTGCCAGCAGCTTGGACAGTAACTTTGATGGCTACACCTTC

size: NA
D: NA
V: TRBV3-1/TRBV3-2
length: 14
J: TRBJ1-1
CDR3: CASSRGREGTEAFF
DNA: TGTGCCAGCAGCCGAGGCAGGGAGGGCACTGAAGCTTTCTTT

size: NA
D: TRBD1
V: TRBV9
length: 16
J: TRBJ2-2
CDR3: CASSGGTGFGTGELFF
DNA: TGTGCCAGCAGCGGCGGGACAGGGTTCGGCACCGGGGAGCTGTTTTTT

size: NA
D: TRBD1
V: TRBV20-1
length: 14
J: TRBJ2-7
CDR3: CSASRTGLTYEQYF
DNA: TGCAGTGCTAGTAGGACAGGGCTTACCTACGAGCAGTACTTC

size: NA
D: TRBD1
V: TRBV7-3
length: 17
J: TRBJ2-1
CDR3: CASSSATDRGVRNEQFF
DNA: TGTGCCAGCAGCTCAGCGACGGACAGGGGAGTTCGCAATGAGCAGTTCTTC

size: NA
D: NA
V: TRBV3-1/TRBV3-2
length: 12
J: TRBJ1-2
CDR3: CASSPSGYGYTF
DNA: TGTGCCAGCAGCCCTTCGGGATATGGCTACACCTTC

size: NA
D: TRBD2
V: TRBV28
length: 18
J: TRBJ2-7
CDR3: CASSSGHRSLAGPYEQYF
DNA: TGTGCCAGCAGCTCGGGACACCGCTCCTTAGCGGGGCCCTACGAGCAGTACTTC

size: once
D: NA
V: TRBV9
length: 12
J: TRBJ1-1
CDR3: CASSSSGAQAFF
DNA: TGTGCCAGCAGCTCCTCGGGAGCCCAAGCTTTCTTT

size: NA
D: TRBD1
V: TRBV10-3
length: 16
J: TRBJ2-2
CDR3: CAISGTGGANTGELFF
DNA: TGTGCCATCAGTGGGACAGGGGGTGCGAACACCGGGGAGCTGTTTTTT

size: NA
D: TRBD1
V: TRBV5-6
length: 15
J: TRBJ2-5
CDR3: CASSPGTGPQETQYF
DNA: TGTGCCAGCAGCCCGGGGACAGGGCCTCAAGAGACCCAGTACTTC

size: NA
D: NA
V: TRBV2
length: 15
J: TRBJ1-3
CDR3: CASKGREGSGNTIYF
DNA: TGTGCCAGCAAAGGCAGGGAAGGCTCTGGAAACACCATATATTTT

size: NA
D: NA
V: TRBV30
length: 12
J: TRBJ2-1
CDR3: CAWSVLRGEQFF
DNA: TGTGCCTGGAGTGTACTTCGGGGTGAGCAGTTCTTC

size: NA
D: NA
V: TRBV25-1
length: 14
J: TRBJ1-2
CDR3: CASSDPGRNYGYTF
DNA: TGTGCCAGCAGTGATCCCGGGAGGAACTATGGCTACACCTTC